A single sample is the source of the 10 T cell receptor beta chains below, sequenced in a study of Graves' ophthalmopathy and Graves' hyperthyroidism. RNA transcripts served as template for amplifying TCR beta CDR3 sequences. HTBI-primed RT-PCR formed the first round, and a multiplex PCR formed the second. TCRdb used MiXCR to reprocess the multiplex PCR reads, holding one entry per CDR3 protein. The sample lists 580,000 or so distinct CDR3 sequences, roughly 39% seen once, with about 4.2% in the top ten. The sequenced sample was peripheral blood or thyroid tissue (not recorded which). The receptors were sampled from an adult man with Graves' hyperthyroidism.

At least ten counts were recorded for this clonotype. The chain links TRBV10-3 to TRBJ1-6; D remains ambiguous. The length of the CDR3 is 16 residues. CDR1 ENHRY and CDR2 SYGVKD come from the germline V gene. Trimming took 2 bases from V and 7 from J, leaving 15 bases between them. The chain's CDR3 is CAISEQRVRNNSPLHF. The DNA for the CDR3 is TGTGCCATCAGTGAGCAGAGGGTCCGAAACAATTCACCCCTCCACTTT.

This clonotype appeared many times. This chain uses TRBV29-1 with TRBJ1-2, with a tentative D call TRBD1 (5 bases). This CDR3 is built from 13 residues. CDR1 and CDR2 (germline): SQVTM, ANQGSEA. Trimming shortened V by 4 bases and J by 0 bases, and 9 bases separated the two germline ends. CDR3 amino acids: CSVAVGPNYGYTF. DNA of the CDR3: TGCAGCGTTGCTGTGGGGCCTAACTATGGCTACACCTTC.

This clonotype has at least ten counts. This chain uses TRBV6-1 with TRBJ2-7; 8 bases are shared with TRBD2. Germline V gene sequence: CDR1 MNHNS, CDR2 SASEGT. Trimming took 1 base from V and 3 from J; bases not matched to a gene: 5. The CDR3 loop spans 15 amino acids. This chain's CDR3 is CASSEEDGRVYEQYF. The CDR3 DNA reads TGTGCCAGCAGTGAAGAAGACGGGAGGGTCTACGAGCAGTACTTC.

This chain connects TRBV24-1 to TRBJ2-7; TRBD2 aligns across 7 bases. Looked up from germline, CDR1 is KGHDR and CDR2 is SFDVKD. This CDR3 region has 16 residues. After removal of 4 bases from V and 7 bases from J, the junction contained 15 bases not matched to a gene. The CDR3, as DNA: TGTGCCACCAGTGACCCCCCTGGCGGGAGAACGAATGAGCAGTACTTC. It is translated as CATSDPPGGRTNEQYF.

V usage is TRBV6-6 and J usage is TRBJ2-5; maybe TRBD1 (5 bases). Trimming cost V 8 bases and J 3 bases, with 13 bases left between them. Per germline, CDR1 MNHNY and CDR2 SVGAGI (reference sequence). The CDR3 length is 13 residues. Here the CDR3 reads CASGFLREETQYF. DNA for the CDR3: TGTGCCAGCGGTTTCCTCAGGGAAGAGACCCAGTACTTC.

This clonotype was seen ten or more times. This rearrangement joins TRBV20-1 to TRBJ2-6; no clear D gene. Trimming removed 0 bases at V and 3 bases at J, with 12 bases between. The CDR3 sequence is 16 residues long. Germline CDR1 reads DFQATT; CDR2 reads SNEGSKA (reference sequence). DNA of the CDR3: TGCAGTGCTAGAGATTTCCGCTCGGGTGGGGCCAACGTCCTGACTTTC. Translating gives CSARDFRSGGANVLTF.

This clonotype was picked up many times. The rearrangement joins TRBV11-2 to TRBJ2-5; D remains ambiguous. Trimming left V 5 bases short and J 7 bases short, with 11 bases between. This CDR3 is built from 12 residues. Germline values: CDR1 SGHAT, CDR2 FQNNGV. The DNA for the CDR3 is TGTGCCAGCAGCCCCACGGTGGGGACCCAGTACTTC. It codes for CASSPTVGTQYF.

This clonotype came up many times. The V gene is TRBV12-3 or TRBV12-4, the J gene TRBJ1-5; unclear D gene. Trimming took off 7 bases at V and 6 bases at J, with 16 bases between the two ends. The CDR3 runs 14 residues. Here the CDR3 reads CASTQGSSFQPQHF. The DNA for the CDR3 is TGTGCCAGCACCCAAGGGAGCTCCTTTCAGCCCCAGCATTTT.

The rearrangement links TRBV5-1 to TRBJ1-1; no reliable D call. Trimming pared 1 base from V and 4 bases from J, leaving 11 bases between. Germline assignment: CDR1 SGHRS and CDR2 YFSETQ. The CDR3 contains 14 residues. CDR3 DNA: TGCGCCAGCAGCTTGAACGGGGAACTCACTGAAGCTTTCTTT. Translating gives CASSLNGELTEAFF.

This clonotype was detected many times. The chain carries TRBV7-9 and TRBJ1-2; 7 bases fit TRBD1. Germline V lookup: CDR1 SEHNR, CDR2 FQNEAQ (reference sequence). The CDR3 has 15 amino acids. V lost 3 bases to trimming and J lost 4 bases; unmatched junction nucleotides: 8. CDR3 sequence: CASSFPTGEGYGYTF. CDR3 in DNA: TGTGCCAGCAGCTTCCCCACAGGGGAGGGCTATGGCTACACCTTC. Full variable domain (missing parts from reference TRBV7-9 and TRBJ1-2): DTGVSQNPRHKITKRGQNVTFRCDPISEHNRLYWYRQTLGQGPEFLTYFQNEAQLEKSRLLSDRFSAERPKGSFSTLEIQRTEQGDSAMYLCASSFPTGEGYGYTFGSGTRLTVV.